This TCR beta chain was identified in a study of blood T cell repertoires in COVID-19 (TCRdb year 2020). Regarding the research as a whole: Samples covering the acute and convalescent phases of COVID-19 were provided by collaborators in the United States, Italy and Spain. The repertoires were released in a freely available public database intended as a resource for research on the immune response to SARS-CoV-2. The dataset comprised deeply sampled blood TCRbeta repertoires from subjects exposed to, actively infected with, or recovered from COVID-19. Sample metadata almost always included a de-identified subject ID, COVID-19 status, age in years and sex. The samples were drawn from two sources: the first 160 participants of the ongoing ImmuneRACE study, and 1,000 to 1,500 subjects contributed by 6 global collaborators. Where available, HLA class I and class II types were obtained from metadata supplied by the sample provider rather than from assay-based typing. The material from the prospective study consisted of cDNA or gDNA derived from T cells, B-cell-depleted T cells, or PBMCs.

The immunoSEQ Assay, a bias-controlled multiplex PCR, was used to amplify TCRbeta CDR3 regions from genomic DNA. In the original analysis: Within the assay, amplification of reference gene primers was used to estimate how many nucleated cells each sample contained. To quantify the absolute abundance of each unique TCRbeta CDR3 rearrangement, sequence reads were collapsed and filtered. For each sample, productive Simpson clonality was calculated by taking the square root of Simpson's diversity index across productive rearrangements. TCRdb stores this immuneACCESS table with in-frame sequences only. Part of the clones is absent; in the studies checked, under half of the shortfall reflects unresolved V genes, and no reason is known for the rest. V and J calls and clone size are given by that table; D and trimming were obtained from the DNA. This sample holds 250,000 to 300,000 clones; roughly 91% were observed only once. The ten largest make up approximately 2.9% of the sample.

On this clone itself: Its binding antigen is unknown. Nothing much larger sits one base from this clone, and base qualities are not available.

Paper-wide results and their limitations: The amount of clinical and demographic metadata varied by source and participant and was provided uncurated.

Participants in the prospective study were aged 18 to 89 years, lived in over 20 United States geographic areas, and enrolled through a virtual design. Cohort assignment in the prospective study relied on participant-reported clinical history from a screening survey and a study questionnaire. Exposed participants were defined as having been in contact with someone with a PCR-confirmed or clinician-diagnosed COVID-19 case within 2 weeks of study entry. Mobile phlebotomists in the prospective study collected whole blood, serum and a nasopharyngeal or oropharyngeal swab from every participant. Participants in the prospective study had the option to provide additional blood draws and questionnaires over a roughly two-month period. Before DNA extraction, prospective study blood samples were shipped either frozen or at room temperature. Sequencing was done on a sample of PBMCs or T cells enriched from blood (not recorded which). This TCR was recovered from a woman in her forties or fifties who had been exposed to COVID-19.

The DNA is as follows: TGTGCCAGCTCATCGGGACTAGCGGGCTACGAGCAGTACTTC. This encodes CASSSGLAGYEQYF. The chain employs TRBV18 and TRBJ2-7, with TRBD2 identical over 12 junction bases. The germline V gene sets CDR1 to KGHSH and CDR2 to LQKENI. At the junction V is shortened by 5 bases and J by 3 bases; bases outside the gene matches: 2. From the cysteine up to the phenylalanine, the CDR3 has a length of 14 residues. The kept DNA is CDR3 alone, 42 bases in frame from the first base.